This T cell receptor (beta chain) was sequenced in a study of response to subunit inactivated influenza vaccine. Study-wide results and caveats: Only a handful of new T cells, the authors suggested, are recruited with each seasonal influenza vaccination.

The CDR3 loop spans 15 amino acids. V shed 4 bases and J shed 7 bases, with 18 bases lying between them. CDR1 and CDR2 from the germline V gene are SGDLS and YYNGEE. TCRdb independently ran MiXCR on the RT-PCR reads; one entry per CDR3 protein. The table has roughly 700,000 distinct CDR3 sequences, about 15% seen once. Concerning this clonotype itself: Antigen: not known.

The material was PBMCs from blood, obtained 14 to 15 days before vaccination. The genes are TRBV9 and TRBJ2-1; weak D call: TRBD2 (6 bases). This TCR derives from a man in his fifties who received an inactivated influenza vaccine. DNA of the CDR3: TGTGCCAGCAGCCCAACCTCCCTGGGGGGAAATGAGCAGTTCTTC. Translated, it gives CASSPTSLGGNEQFF.